These 20 T cell receptor beta chains share one sample of origin, sequenced in a study of OX40 agonist ivuxolimab in advanced cancers. Some clones are missing from TCRdb's copy, which holds only in-frame ones; the method was immunoSEQ multiplex PCR. The sample lists some 95,000 clones; around 82% were seen once. The input for sequencing was CD4+ or CD8+ T cells sorted from blood, taken in a trial of the OX40 agonist ivuxolimab. The receptors shown here come from an adult with an advanced solid tumor such as melanoma, head and neck, liver or kidney cancer.

J is TRBJ2-2 and V is TRBV27; D may be TRBD1 or TRBD2 (6 bases each). CDR3 length: 14 residues. With 3 bases removed from V and 6 bases from J, the gap between germline ends came to 11 bases. Germline loops: CDR1 MNHEY, CDR2 SMNVEV (reference sequence). Written as DNA, the CDR3 is TGTGCCAGCAGTTTTTGGGGGGCCCCCGGGGAGCTGTTTTTT. Translated, it gives CASSFWGAPGELFF.

This clone came up once. In nucleotides, the CDR3 is TGTGCCATCAGCAGCCCGACTAACTCCTACGAGCAGTACTTC. Protein sequence: CAISSPTNSYEQYF. V and J are TRBV10-3 and TRBJ2-7, with TRBD2 as a possible D gene (5 bases). Between the trimmed V and J ends, which lost 6 bases and 0 bases, there was a span of 12 bases. Looked up from germline, CDR1 is ENHRY and CDR2 is SYGVKD. The CDR3 has 14 amino acids.

This clone was seen just once. The chain links TRBV5-6 to TRBJ2-7, with TRBD2 matching over 12 bases. Germline CDR1 SGHDT, CDR2 YYEEEE. Trimming took 7 bases from V and 3 from J; bases not matched to a gene: 17. This CDR3 has 18 residues. The CDR3 DNA sequence: TGTGCCAGCCAAAGAAACCGGGACAGACTAGCGGGAGTCTACGAGCAGTACTTC. Residues: CASQRNRDRLAGVYEQYF.

The rearrangement joins TRBV6-5 to TRBJ2-7; tentatively, D is TRBD2 (7 bases). V was shortened by 5 bases and J by 3 bases, with 11 bases between the two germline ends. The CDR3 contains 13 residues. Germline CDR1 is MNHEY and CDR2 is SVGAGI. CDR3 in DNA: TGTGCCAGCAGTCGAGGGGGGGACTACGAGCAGTACTTC. Protein: CASSRGGDYEQYF.

The chain joins TRBV25-1 to TRBJ2-7; TRBD1 matches 9 bases. J lost 5 bases, V lost 5 bases, and 10 bases had no gene match. The CDR3 runs to 15 residues. Per germline, CDR1 MGHDK and CDR2 SYGVNS. CDR3 nucleotide sequence: TGTGCCAGCAGTCAAGGGGACAGGGTAAGGGACGAGCAGTACTTC. Translating it yields CASSQGDRVRDEQYF.

The chain has TRBV6-5 and TRBJ1-2; 7 bases align to TRBD1. The trim removed 8 bases at V and 1 base at J, leaving 7 bases unmatched. CDR1 MNHEY and CDR2 SVGAGI come from the germline V gene. This CDR3 is built from 14 residues. The CDR3 bases are TGTGCCAGCGGACAGGTTCCCCTTAACTATGGCTACACCTTC. This encodes CASGQVPLNYGYTF.

The genes are TRBV9 and TRBJ2-7; 7 bases are a match to TRBD2. CDR1 and CDR2 from the germline V gene are SGDLS and YYNGEE. The V segment lost 3 bases and the J segment 0 bases; nucleotides outside the gene matches: 3. CDR3 length: 14 residues. The CDR3 region has the DNA TGTGCCAGCAGCGGAAGGGACTACTCCTACGAGCAGTACTTC. This encodes CASSGRDYSYEQYF.

The V call is TRBV29-1, the J call TRBJ1-1, with D unresolved. V was pared by 3 bases and J by 6 bases, with 14 bases between. The CDR3 length is 13 residues. Germline-derived CDR1 and CDR2 are SQVTM and ANQGSEA. The CDR3: CSVDHGHYSEAFF. CDR3 bases: TGCAGCGTTGACCATGGTCATTACTCTGAAGCTTTCTTT.

The gene calls are TRBV28 and TRBJ2-7; the match to TRBD1 covers 10 bases. Germline CDR1 MDHEN, CDR2 SYDVKM. V lost 6 bases and J lost 5; bases outside the gene matches: 10. CDR3 length equals 15 residues. The CDR3 DNA reads TGTGCCAGCAGCCCTTTGGGGACAGGGGCAGACGAGCAGTACTTC. It codes for CASSPLGTGADEQYF.

V is TRBV6-5 and J is TRBJ2-1; 8 bases align to TRBD1. J gave up 0 bases and V 6 bases, and 4 bases lay outside the gene matches. There are 15 residues in the CDR3. Germline V gives CDR1 MNHEY, CDR2 SVGAGI. CDR3: CASSRQGNSYNEQFF. DNA for the CDR3: TGTGCCAGCAGCCGACAGGGGAACTCCTACAATGAGCAGTTCTTC.

The sample holds a few counts of this clone. DNA for the CDR3: TGCGCCAGCAGCGGTAGGCAAAACTACGAGCAGTACTTC. Translation: CASSGRQNYEQYF. V and J are TRBV10-2 and TRBJ2-7; D remains ambiguous. This CDR3 has 13 residues. Germline values: CDR1 WSHSY, CDR2 SAAADI. The V gene lost 6 bases and the J gene lost 3 bases, with 12 bases spanning the gap.

The CDR3 DNA follows: TGTGCCAGCAGCCCCGGGGGGGCCGAGACCCAGTACTTC. Translation gives CASSPGGAETQYF. The chain employs TRBV11-3 and TRBJ2-5, with 8 bases fitting TRBD2. Germline CDR1 SGHNT, CDR2 YENEEA. The ends lost 5 bases at V and 5 bases at J; junction bases unmatched: 4. The CDR3 spans 13 residues.

V and J are TRBV19 and TRBJ2-7; D gene ambiguous. The CDR3 loop spans 13 amino acids. Between the trimmed V and J ends, which lost 3 bases and 1 base, there was a span of 7 bases. The V gene's germline CDR1 is LNHDA and CDR2 SQIVND (reference sequence). The chain's CDR3 is CASSIGWSYEQYF. The CDR3 nucleotides read TGTGCCAGTAGTATTGGGTGGTCCTACGAGCAGTACTTC.

The J gene is TRBJ2-2, the V gene TRBV2, with 12 bases matching TRBD2. CDR1 is SNHLY and CDR2 is FYNNEI in the germline V gene. This CDR3 spans 18 amino acids. V shed 5 bases and J 2 bases; nucleotides not matched to a gene: 9. The CDR3 sequence: CASSSTLAGGPNTGELFF. DNA of the CDR3: TGTGCCAGCAGTTCTACTCTAGCGGGAGGGCCCAACACCGGGGAGCTGTTTTTT.

This clone was seen just once. This chain uses TRBV27 with TRBJ1-6; the D gene is possibly TRBD1 (6 bases). The CDR3 has 12 residues. Trimming took 8 bases from V and 8 from J, leaving 10 bases between them. The V gene's germline CDR1 is MNHEY and CDR2 SMNVEV (reference sequence). The CDR3 reads CASRNRDSPLHF. CDR3 sequence (DNA): TGTGCCAGCCGGAACAGGGATTCACCCCTCCACTTT.

V usage is TRBV5-1 and J usage is TRBJ1-3, with a weak D call TRBD1 (6 bases). Between the trimmed V and J ends, which lost 0 bases and 4 bases, there was a span of 14 bases. In germline, CDR1 is SGHRS, CDR2 YFSETQ. The CDR3 loop spans 16 amino acids. The CDR3 bases are TGCGCCAGCAGCTTGGCGGGTAGGGGGTCCGGAAACACCATATATTTT. The encoded protein is CASSLAGRGSGNTIYF.

The genes are TRBV7-9 and TRBJ2-3; no reliable D call. Trimming pared 1 base from V and 2 bases from J, leaving 10 bases between. This CDR3 comprises 15 residues. CDR1 SEHNR and CDR2 FQNEAQ come from the germline V gene (reference sequence). The CDR3 protein is CASSLVGSHTDTQYF. CDR3 DNA: TGTGCCAGCAGCTTAGTAGGATCCCACACAGATACGCAGTATTTT.

V and J are TRBV7-3 and TRBJ2-1; D gene unclear. There are 16 residues in the CDR3. Trimming stripped 0 bases from V and 0 bases from J, with 9 bases between. Looked up from germline, CDR1 is SGHTA and CDR2 is FQGTGA. This CDR3 reads CASSLTSAASYNEQFF. DNA of the CDR3: TGTGCCAGCAGCTTAACGTCGGCAGCCTCCTACAATGAGCAGTTCTTC.

This chain joins TRBV28 and TRBJ2-3; possibly TRBD1 for D (6 bases). Trimming removed 6 bases at V and 0 bases at J, with 13 bases between. CDR1 and CDR2 (germline): MDHEN, SYDVKM. CDR3 size: 15 residues. The CDR3 DNA is TGTGCCAGCAGCCTTCGGGACATCAGCACAGATACGCAGTATTTT. Translating it yields CASSLRDISTDTQYF. The variable domain in full, completed from reference TRBV28 and TRBJ2-3, reads DVKVTQSSRYLVKRTGEKVFLECVQDMDHENMFWYRQDPGLGLRLIYFSYDVKMKEKGDIPEGYSVSREKKERFSLILESASTNQTSMYLCASSLRDISTDTQYFGPGTRLTVL.

This chain uses TRBV9 with TRBJ2-5; 7 nucleotides match TRBD1. Unmatched junction bases numbered 7, after V lost 0 bases and J lost 11 bases. In germline, CDR1 is SGDLS, CDR2 YYNGEE. The CDR3 is 13 residues long. CDR3 bases: TGTGCCAGCAGCGTAGACCCTGTACAGGGGCAGTACTTC. Protein: CASSVDPVQGQYF. The whole variable domain, filled in from reference TRBV9 and TRBJ2-5, reads DSGVTQTPKHLITATGQRVTLRCSPRSGDLSVYWYQQSLDQGLQFLIQYYNGEERAKGNILERFSAQQFPDLHSELNLSSLELGDSALYFCASSVDPVQGQYFGPGTRLLVL.